A selection of T cell receptor beta chains follows, all from one sample in a study of shared clonotypes between healthy human individuals. Using immunoSEQ multiplex PCR, the repertoire was profiled, and TCRdb retains in-frame clones only, with some absent. The table records some 200,000 clones, roughly 70% of them present only once. Sequenced material: memory CD4+ T cells sorted from blood. The receptors were sampled from a man younger than 45 in good health. The CDR3 runs from the conserved cysteine through the conserved F or W. Each record gives: CDR3 DNA, CDR3 protein, D gene, J gene, clone size, V gene. The D gene is left open where the match is weak. Rows may omit the clone size; those that give it use once, few, many or a size class.

cdr3_nt: TGTGCCAGCACAACGCGGAGTAGCTCCTACAATGAGCAGTTCTTC
cdr3_aa: CASTTRSSSYNEQFF
d_call: -
j_call: TRBJ2-1
clone_size: -
v_call: TRBV2

cdr3_nt: TGTGCCAGCAGCTTAGCTTGGAAGACAGGAGAGCAGTTCTTC
cdr3_aa: CASSLAWKTGEQFF
d_call: -
j_call: TRBJ2-1
clone_size: -
v_call: TRBV7-2

cdr3_nt: TGTGCCAGCTCACCAGAAGGGAACACTGAAGCTTTCTTT
cdr3_aa: CASSPEGNTEAFF
d_call: -
j_call: TRBJ1-1
clone_size: -
v_call: TRBV18

cdr3_nt: TGTGCCAGCAGCTCCCGATCAACGAACACTGAAGCTTTCTTT
cdr3_aa: CASSSRSTNTEAFF
d_call: -
j_call: TRBJ1-1
clone_size: -
v_call: TRBV6-5

cdr3_nt: TGTGCCTGGAGACAAGGGGCTAGCGGGACAGGTGAGCAGTTCTTC
cdr3_aa: CAWRQGASGTGEQFF
d_call: -
j_call: TRBJ2-1
clone_size: -
v_call: TRBV30

cdr3_nt: TGTGCCAGCAGTCCCCGGCCAAGGCCTACCTACGAGCAGTACTTC
cdr3_aa: CASSPRPRPTYEQYF
d_call: -
j_call: TRBJ2-7
clone_size: -
v_call: TRBV7-2

cdr3_nt: TGTGCCAGCAGCTCCCAGGGGAGCTCCTACAATGAGCAGTTCTTC
cdr3_aa: CASSSQGSSYNEQFF
d_call: -
j_call: TRBJ2-1
clone_size: -
v_call: TRBV5-6

cdr3_nt: TGTGCCAGCAGCTCCCCACTAGCGGGAGTAAGGTATACGCAGTATTTT
cdr3_aa: CASSSPLAGVRYTQYF
d_call: TRBD2
j_call: TRBJ2-3
clone_size: -
v_call: TRBV5-4

cdr3_nt: TGTGCCATCAGGGACAGCCTAAATCAAAACATTCAGTACTTC
cdr3_aa: CAIRDSLNQNIQYF
d_call: -
j_call: TRBJ2-4
clone_size: -
v_call: TRBV10-3

cdr3_nt: TGTGCCAGCAGCTTAGAGATCTCCTATGGCTACACCTTC
cdr3_aa: CASSLEISYGYTF
d_call: -
j_call: TRBJ1-2
clone_size: many
v_call: TRBV7-8

cdr3_nt: TGTGCCAGCAGTGAATGGACAGGCGCTCAAGAGACCCAGTACTTC
cdr3_aa: CASSEWTGAQETQYF
d_call: TRBD1
j_call: TRBJ2-5
clone_size: -
v_call: TRBV25-1